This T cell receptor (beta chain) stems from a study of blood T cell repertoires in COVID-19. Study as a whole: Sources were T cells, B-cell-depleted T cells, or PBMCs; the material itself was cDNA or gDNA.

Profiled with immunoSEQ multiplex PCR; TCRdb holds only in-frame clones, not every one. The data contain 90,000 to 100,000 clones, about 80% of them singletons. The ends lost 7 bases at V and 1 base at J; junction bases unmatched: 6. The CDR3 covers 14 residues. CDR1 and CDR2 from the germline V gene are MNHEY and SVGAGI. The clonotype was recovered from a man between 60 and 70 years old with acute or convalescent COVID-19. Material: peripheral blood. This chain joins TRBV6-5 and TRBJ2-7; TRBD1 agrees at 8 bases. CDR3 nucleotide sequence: TGTGCCAGCAATAGACAGGGGCCGTCCTACGAGCAGTACTTC. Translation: CASNRQGPSYEQYF.